This T cell receptor beta chain was observed in a study of radiotherapy plus CTLA-4 blockade in lung cancer. Study-wide context: The study recorded objective responses in about 20% of patients and disease control in 25% to 35%.

Clones were read by immunoSEQ multiplex PCR, and TCRdb kept only the in-frame ones, dropping some. The profile shows about 38,000 clones, about 70% of them singletons. V was clipped by 3 bases and J by 8 bases, with 7 bases between them. Germline CDR1 SGHTA, CDR2 FQGNSA. The CDR3 totals 11 residues. Each patient with chemo-refractory metastatic non-small-cell lung cancer was treated with focal radiation plus CTLA-4 blockade using ipilimumab. This sample comprised peripheral blood, obtained from a patient treated with radiotherapy plus ipilimumab. The chain employs TRBV7-2 and TRBJ1-1, with D hard to call. The clonotype comes from a human donor with non-small cell lung cancer who had stable disease on radiotherapy plus ipilimumab. CDR3 nucleotides: TGTGCCAGCAGCTTTTTCAGGGAAGCTTTCTTT. It codes for CASSFFREAFF.